This TCR beta chain is from a study of cytomegalovirus exposure and HLA in healthy donors. Overall study findings and caveats: Later analysis indicated greater clonal expansion among HLA-associated TCR beta chains than among equally common other chains.

It was with 60 Vbeta and 13 Jbeta primers that the PCR ran. In the original workflow: The authors later counted roughly 77 million unique TCR beta chains, about 11 million of them shared. Some clones are missing from TCRdb's copy, which holds only in-frame ones; the method was immunoSEQ multiplex PCR. That table furnishes V, J and clone size, whereas the DNA furnished D and trimming. The profile shows 150,000 or so clones, almost 80% of them singletons. About this clone itself: Its antigen is not identified.

Looked up from germline, CDR1 is SQVTM and CDR2 is ANQGSEA. The CDR3 has 12 residues. V was shortened by 4 bases and J by 4 bases, with 10 bases between the two germline ends. The sequenced sample consisted of PBMCs. The origin of this receptor is a woman between 45 and 60 years old in good health and CMV-seropositive. The V call is TRBV29-1, the J call TRBJ2-5; D remains ambiguous. CDR3 DNA sequence: TGCAGCGTTGTATCGAGAGGAGAGACCCAGTACTTC. This gives the protein CSVVSRGETQYF.